The present entry profiles one TCR beta chain with its context. The CDR3 has 15 amino acids. The V and J ends lost 5 bases and 7 bases, in that order; junction bases with no gene match: 9. Germline V lookup: CDR1 SNHLY, CDR2 FYNNEI. These data are taken from a study of blood T cell repertoires in COVID-19. Overall study: PBMCs, B-cell-depleted T cells, or T cells were the source of the cDNA or gDNA that made up the material.

Under the authors' procedure: How many nucleated cells were present was estimated from reference gene primer amplification. Profiled with immunoSEQ multiplex PCR; TCRdb holds only in-frame clones, not every one. The V and J calls and clone size come from that table; D and trimming were worked out from the DNA. The data hold 95,000 to 120,000 clones, with 85% observed a single time. The sequence derives from a middle-aged man with acute or convalescent COVID-19. J is TRBJ2-5 and V is TRBV2; 11 nucleotides agree with TRBD2. Sequenced: peripheral blood. CDR3 residues: CASSSSGGGQWTQYF. For the CDR3, the DNA is TGTGCCAGCAGTAGTAGCGGGGGGGGACAATGGACCCAGTACTTC.